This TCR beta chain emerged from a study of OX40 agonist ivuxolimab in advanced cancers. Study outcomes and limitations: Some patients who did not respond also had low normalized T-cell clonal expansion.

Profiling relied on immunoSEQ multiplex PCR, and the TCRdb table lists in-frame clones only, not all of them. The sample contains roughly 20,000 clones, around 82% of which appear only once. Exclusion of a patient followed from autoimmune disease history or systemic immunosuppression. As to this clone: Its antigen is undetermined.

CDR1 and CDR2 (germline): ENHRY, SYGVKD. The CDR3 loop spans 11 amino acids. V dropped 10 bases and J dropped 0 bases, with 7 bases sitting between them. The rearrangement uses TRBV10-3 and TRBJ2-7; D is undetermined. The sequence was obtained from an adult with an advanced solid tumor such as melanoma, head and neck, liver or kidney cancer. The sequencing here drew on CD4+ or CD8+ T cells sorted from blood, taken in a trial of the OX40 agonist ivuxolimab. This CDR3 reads CATMDSYEQYF. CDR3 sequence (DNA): TGTGCCACCATGGACTCCTACGAGCAGTACTTC.